These 32 T cell receptor beta chains originate from one sample sequenced in a study of blood T cell repertoires in COVID-19. TCRdb's copy holds only in-frame clones and misses some; the assay was immunoSEQ multiplex PCR. Altogether roughly 64,000 clones are present, 65% to 90% being singletons, with the ten largest covering approximately 5.6%. The sample consisted of peripheral blood. The source of these receptors is a woman aged 55-69 years with acute or convalescent COVID-19.

This sequence joins TRBV29-1 and TRBJ2-2; the match to TRBD2 covers 7 bases. Germline CDR1 and CDR2: SQVTM and ANQGSEA. V gave up 6 bases and J gave up 7 bases; unmatched junction bases: 8. This CDR3 comprises 13 residues. The CDR3, as DNA: TGCAGCGTCCGGGCGGGGGATAGCGGGGAGCTGTTTTTT. It yields the protein CSVRAGDSGELFF.

The chain has TRBV18 and TRBJ1-2, with 7 bases fitting TRBD1. Per germline, CDR1 KGHSH and CDR2 LQKENI. This CDR3 has 14 residues. V trimming: 3 bases; J trimming: 5 bases; junction bases outside the gene matches: 6. CDR3 DNA sequence: TGTGCCAGCTCACCCCTCGGGGACAGTTATGGCTACACCTTC. Protein product: CASSPLGDSYGYTF.

V and J are TRBV19 and TRBJ1-1; 8 bases are a match to TRBD1. CDR3 length: 14 amino acids. V dropped 9 bases and J dropped 5; count of bases not matched to a gene: 11. Germline lookup yields CDR1 LNHDA and CDR2 SQIVND (reference sequence). The CDR3 reads CASSRTGRGTEAFF. CDR3 sequence (DNA): TGTGCCAGCTCTAGGACAGGGCGAGGTACTGAAGCTTTCTTT.

The chain employs TRBV19 and TRBJ2-3; D call uncertain. The V end was cut by 6 bases, the J end by 4 bases, with 14 bases between. The CDR3 contains 14 residues. Per germline, CDR1 LNHDA and CDR2 SQIVND (reference sequence). The CDR3 is CASRPPGWADTQYF. The DNA of the CDR3 is TGTGCCAGTAGGCCTCCGGGTTGGGCAGATACGCAGTATTTT.

The rearrangement joins TRBV6-5 to TRBJ1-1, with 10 bases identical to TRBD1. Looked up from germline, CDR1 is MNHEY and CDR2 is SVGAGI. This CDR3 spans 15 amino acids. The V and J ends lost 5 bases and 5 bases, in that order; junction bases with no gene match: 8. The CDR3 sequence is CASSLWDRGGTEAFF. The CDR3 nucleotides read TGTGCCAGCAGTCTTTGGGACAGGGGTGGAACTGAAGCTTTCTTT.

The chain couples TRBV6-1 to TRBJ2-2; D is unresolved. The V gene's germline CDR1 is MNHNS and CDR2 SASEGT. The CDR3 contains 14 residues. Trimming took off 2 bases at V and 1 base at J, with 5 bases between the two ends. The CDR3 spells CASSENRNTGELFF. The CDR3 DNA reads TGTGCCAGCAGTGAAAATAGGAACACCGGGGAGCTGTTTTTT.

This clone was seen only once. The J gene is TRBJ1-1, the V gene TRBV7-9; 8 nucleotides match TRBD1. The germline CDR1 and CDR2 sequences are SEHNR and FQNEAQ (reference sequence). The junction had 1 base not matched to a gene; V was cut back by 3 bases and J by 1 base. This CDR3 region has 14 residues. In nucleotides, the CDR3 is TGTGCCAGCAGCTTCGGACAGGGGAACACTGAAGCTTTCTTT. Its translation is CASSFGQGNTEAFF. The full variable domain, rest sourced from reference TRBV7-9 and TRBJ1-1, is DTGVSQNPRHKITKRGQNVTFRCDPISEHNRLYWYRQTLGQGPEFLTYFQNEAQLEKSRLLSDRFSAERPKGSFSTLEIQRTEQGDSAMYLCASSFGQGNTEAFFGQGTRLTVV.

The genes are TRBV2 and TRBJ1-5; 8 nucleotides match TRBD1. Germline V gives CDR1 SNHLY, CDR2 FYNNEI. This CDR3 region has 15 residues. J was trimmed by 6 bases and V by 0 bases; bases with no gene match: 4. CDR3 sequence (DNA): TGTGCCAGCAGTGAAGCGACAGGGGTCCGTCAGCCCCAGCATTTT. Amino acids: CASSEATGVRQPQHF.

The chain has TRBV12-3 or TRBV12-4 and TRBJ1-6, with D unclear. V lost 8 bases and J lost 7, with 9 bases in between. The CDR3 runs to 12 residues. This CDR3 reads CASGRGNSPLHF. The CDR3, as DNA: TGTGCCAGCGGGAGAGGGAATTCACCCCTCCACTTT.

V and J are TRBV2 and TRBJ2-3, with a possible D match to TRBD2 (5 bases). The germline V gene encodes CDR1 SNHLY and CDR2 FYNNEI. The V end lost 4 bases, the J end lost 1 base, and 6 bases lay between the germline ends. This CDR3 contains 13 residues. The CDR3 DNA reads TGTGCCAGCAGTGGACTACGCACAGATACGCAGTATTTT. This codes for CASSGLRTDTQYF.

V is TRBV7-9 and J is TRBJ1-6; D gene ambiguous. This CDR3 region has 13 residues. Deletions cut 4 bases from V and 10 bases from J, with 11 bases between. Germline CDR1 and CDR2: SEHNR and FQNEAQ (reference sequence). The CDR3 sequence is CASSSLDDSPLHF. The CDR3 bases are TGTGCCAGCAGCTCACTAGATGACTCACCCCTCCACTTT.

The rearrangement uses TRBV27 and TRBJ2-5; D ambiguous. Trimming cost V 4 bases and J 1 base, with 4 bases left between them. The germline V gene has CDR1 MNHEY and CDR2 SMNVEV (reference sequence). There are 12 residues in the CDR3. As DNA, the CDR3 is TGTGCCAGCAGTTCCCGCCAAGAGACCCAGTACTTC. Its protein product is CASSSRQETQYF.

The V call is TRBV24-1, the J call TRBJ1-5; D uncertain. Between the trimmed V and J ends, which lost 5 bases and 5 bases, there was a span of 12 bases. Per the germline V gene, CDR1 is KGHDR and CDR2 is SFDVKD. The CDR3 loop spans 14 amino acids. CDR3 in DNA: TGTGCCACCAGTGGCCTGCACAGTGATCAGCCCCAGCATTTT. Translation gives CATSGLHSDQPQHF.

The chain couples TRBV9 to TRBJ1-1, with D uncertain. In germline, CDR1 is SGDLS, CDR2 YYNGEE. Trimming stripped 3 bases from V and 5 bases from J, with 11 bases between. The CDR3 sequence is 13 residues long. CDR3 DNA sequence: TGTGCCAGCAGCGCCATGACTGGGACTGAAGCTTTCTTT. Protein: CASSAMTGTEAFF.

The chain is built from TRBV18 and TRBJ1-5; 8 bases match TRBD1. The CDR3 is 18 amino acids. Germline V gene data show CDR1 as KGHSH and CDR2 as LQKENI. The J segment lost 3 bases and the V segment lost 2 bases, leaving 12 bases of the junction unmatched. CDR3 region: CASSPTGGTLGINQPQHF. As DNA, the CDR3 is TGTGCCAGCTCACCAACAGGGGGAACGTTGGGTATCAATCAGCCCCAGCATTTT.

The gene calls are TRBV5-5 and TRBJ1-2; TRBD1 matches at 7 bases. Germline CDR1 is SGHKS and CDR2 is YYEKEE (reference sequence). The CDR3 has 15 residues. V lost 0 bases and J lost 8; bases outside the gene matches: 10. CDR3 protein: CASSLVGTAAGGYTF. The CDR3 DNA follows: TGTGCCAGCAGCTTGGTGGGGACAGCGGCGGGGGGCTACACCTTC.

The J gene is TRBJ1-2, the V gene TRBV20-1; D gene unclear. Germline V gene sequence: CDR1 DFQATT, CDR2 SNEGSKA (reference sequence). Trimming left V 3 bases short and J 3 bases short, with 11 bases between. This CDR3 spans 13 amino acids. DNA for the CDR3: TGCAGTGCTAGTAGCGCGGAGGACTATGGCTACACCTTC. Its protein is CSASSAEDYGYTF.

This chain uses TRBV7-6 with TRBJ1-4, with a tentative D call TRBD1 (5 bases). The CDR3 has 15 amino acids. The ends were cut back, 1 base at V and 6 bases at J, with 12 bases in the middle. Germline-derived CDR1 and CDR2 are SGHVS and FNYEAQ. The CDR3 loop is CASSLVGGKDEKLFF. Written as DNA, the CDR3 is TGTGCCAGCAGCTTAGTGGGGGGAAAAGATGAAAAACTGTTTTTT.

This clone was found once. The chain combines TRBV7-3 with TRBJ1-1; possible D gene TRBD1, 5 bases. V was shortened by 5 bases and J by 6 bases, with 13 bases between the two germline ends. Per germline, CDR1 SGHTA and CDR2 FQGTGA. This CDR3 is built from 13 residues. In nucleotides, the CDR3 is TGTGCCAGCAGCCTGAAGGCGGGGGCTGAAGCTTTCTTT. Encoded protein: CASSLKAGAEAFF.

This clone is a singleton in its sample. The V gene is TRBV2, the J gene TRBJ1-6; TRBD1 matches at 8 bases. Germline CDR1 is SNHLY and CDR2 is FYNNEI. The CDR3 length is 16 residues. Trimming removed 0 bases from V and 7 bases from J; junction bases left unmatched: 5. This CDR3 is CASSEALRTGNSPLHF. CDR3 DNA: TGTGCCAGCAGTGAAGCGCTTCGGACAGGGAATTCACCCCTCCACTTT.

The chain joins TRBV18 to TRBJ1-2; D perhaps matches TRBD1 (6 bases). The germline CDR1 and CDR2 sequences are KGHSH and LQKENI. The CDR3 sequence is 15 residues long. Trimming took 2 bases from V and 8 from J, leaving 18 bases between them. CDR3 region: CASSPEIVDRKGYTF. The CDR3, as DNA: TGTGCCAGCTCACCAGAAATAGTAGACAGGAAAGGCTACACCTTC.

The CDR3 loop reads CASSPDTNTEAFF. The DNA for the CDR3 is TGTGCCAGCAGTCCGGACACCAACACTGAAGCTTTCTTT. The rearrangement uses TRBV28 and TRBJ1-1; D is perhaps TRBD1 (5 bases). The CDR3 length is 13 residues. V lost 5 bases to trimming and J lost 2 bases, with 9 bases between them. Per germline, CDR1 MDHEN and CDR2 SYDVKM.

The genes are TRBV6-5 and TRBJ2-1, with TRBD1 as a possible D gene (6 bases). Germline assignment: CDR1 MNHEY and CDR2 SVGAGI. V shed 5 bases and J shed 8 bases, with 10 bases lying between them. This CDR3 has 12 amino acids. As DNA, the CDR3 is TGTGCCAGCAGTCCCCGACAGGATGAGCAGTTCTTC. Amino acids: CASSPRQDEQFF.

The V call is TRBV6-5, the J call TRBJ1-3, with no clear D. Trimming removed 6 bases from V and 5 bases from J, with 14 bases in between. The CDR3 contains 14 residues. Germline CDR1 and CDR2: MNHEY and SVGAGI. The CDR3, as DNA: TGTGCCAGCAGAGAGGGTGGAGGGAGAAACACCATATATTTT. Encoded protein: CASREGGGRNTIYF.

The chain joins TRBV3-1 (or the pseudogene TRBV3-2) to TRBJ2-3; D call uncertain. V lost 2 bases and J 1 base, leaving 10 bases between the germline ends. Germline CDR1 and CDR2: LGHDT and YNNKEL (reference sequence). The CDR3 has 15 residues. In DNA, the CDR3 is TGTGCCAGCAGCCAATTACAGAGTGGCACAGATACGCAGTATTTT. Protein sequence: CASSQLQSGTDTQYF.

The gene calls are TRBV2 and TRBJ2-5, with 7 bases identical to TRBD1. Germline trimming cut 7 bases from V and 5 bases from J; bases unmatched to any gene: 4. CDR1 SNHLY and CDR2 FYNNEI come from the germline V gene. There are 12 residues in the CDR3. The CDR3 is CASTRRGETQYF. DNA for the CDR3: TGTGCCAGCACCCGCAGGGGGGAGACCCAGTACTTC.

The chain is built from TRBV5-8 and TRBJ2-1, with D possibly matching TRBD2 (5 bases). Per the germline V gene, CDR1 is SGHTS and CDR2 is YDEGEE. The ends were cut back, 4 bases at V and 0 bases at J, with 14 bases in the middle. There are 16 residues in the CDR3. CDR3 nucleotide sequence: TGTGCCAGCAGCCCCAGGCAACTAGGCTCCTACAATGAGCAGTTCTTC. Protein product: CASSPRQLGSYNEQFF.

V usage is TRBV19 and J usage is TRBJ1-1, with unresolved D. Per germline, CDR1 LNHDA and CDR2 SQIVND (reference sequence). There are 13 residues in the CDR3. Trimming took off 6 bases at V and 2 bases at J, with 10 bases between the two ends. The CDR3 DNA follows: TGTGCCAGTAGGAAAGCTTCCAACACTGAAGCTTTCTTT. Residues: CASRKASNTEAFF.

Notes on this clone: A read error may account for a junction end that differs from germline. The chain couples TRBV5-6 to TRBJ2-3, with 7 bases identical to TRBD1. This CDR3 is 13 amino acids long. Germline CDR1 SGHDT, CDR2 YYEEEE. CDR3 nucleotide sequence: TGTGCCAGCAGCTTCGACTGGACAGGTACGCAGTATTTT. Its translation is CASSFDWTGTQYF.

About this clone: Other nucleotide sequences in the sample specify the same CDR3. The chain combines TRBV7-3 with TRBJ2-3, with 9 bases lining up with TRBD2. This CDR3 is 16 amino acids long. The V and J ends lost 2 bases and 0 bases, in that order; junction bases with no gene match: 3. Germline lookup yields CDR1 SGHTA and CDR2 FQGTGA. The DNA for the CDR3 is TGTGCCAGCAGCTTAGCTAGCGGGACTAGCACAGATACGCAGTATTTT. Translation gives CASSLASGTSTDTQYF.

The rearrangement joins TRBV11-2 to TRBJ2-1, with D tentatively TRBD2 (6 bases). V dropped 6 bases and J dropped 4 bases, with 16 bases sitting between them. The germline V gene encodes CDR1 SGHAT and CDR2 FQNNGV. CDR3 length: 15 residues. The CDR3 DNA reads TGTGCCAGCAGTCCTGTCCGGGGGAGGTACAATGAGCAGTTCTTC. As protein: CASSPVRGRYNEQFF.

The DNA for the CDR3 is TGTGCCAGCAGCTTAGCTAGGGTGTCGGGGAATGAAAAACTGTTTTTT. As protein: CASSLARVSGNEKLFF. V and J are TRBV7-9 and TRBJ1-4; no clear D. Per germline, CDR1 SEHNR and CDR2 FQNEAQ (reference sequence). Trimming stripped 0 bases from V and 5 bases from J, with 13 bases between. This CDR3 spans 16 amino acids.